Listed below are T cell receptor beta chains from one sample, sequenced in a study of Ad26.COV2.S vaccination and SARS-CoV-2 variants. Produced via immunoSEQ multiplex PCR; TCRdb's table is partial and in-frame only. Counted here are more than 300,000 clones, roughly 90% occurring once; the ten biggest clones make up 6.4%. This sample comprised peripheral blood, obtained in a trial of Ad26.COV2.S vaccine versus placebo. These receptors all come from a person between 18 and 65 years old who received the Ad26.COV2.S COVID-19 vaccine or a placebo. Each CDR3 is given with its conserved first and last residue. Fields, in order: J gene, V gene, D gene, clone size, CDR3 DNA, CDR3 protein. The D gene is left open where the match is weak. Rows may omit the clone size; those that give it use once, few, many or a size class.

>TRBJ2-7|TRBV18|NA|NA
TGTGCCAGCTCAGCTCACCAGGACTACGAGCAGTACTTC
CASSAHQDYEQYF
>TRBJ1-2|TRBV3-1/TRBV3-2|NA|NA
NA
CASSFGQGGYTF
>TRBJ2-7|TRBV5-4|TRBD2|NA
TGTGCCAGCAGCCACGGGACTAGCGGGAGGGAGCAGTACTTC
CASSHGTSGREQYF
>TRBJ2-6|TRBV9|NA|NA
TGTGCCAGCAGCGTAGGGGGTCAGGCTGGGGCCAACGTCCTGACTTTC
CASSVGGQAGANVLTF
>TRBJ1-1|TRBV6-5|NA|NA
TGTGCCAGCAGAAGACAGCGTCGAGCTTTCTTT
CASRRQRRAFF
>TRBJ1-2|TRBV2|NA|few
TGTGCCAGCAGTGAAGGCCTACCTTGGGGCTATGGCTACACCTTC
CASSEGLPWGYGYTF
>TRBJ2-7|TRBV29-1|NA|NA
TGCAGCGTTGCCGGCCAGGGCGGTCACGAGCAGTACTTC
CSVAGQGGHEQYF
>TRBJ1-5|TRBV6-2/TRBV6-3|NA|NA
TGTGCCAGCAGTCTACAGGGACTTAGCAATCAGCCCCAGCATTTT
CASSLQGLSNQPQHF
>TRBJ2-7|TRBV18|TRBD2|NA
TGTGCCAGCTCACCACAACCGGGGGGGTACGAGCAGTACTTC
CASSPQPGGYEQYF
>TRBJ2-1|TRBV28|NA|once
TGTGCCAGCAGTTTAAGGTTAGCGATGGGATACAATGAGCAGTTCTTC
CASSLRLAMGYNEQFF